The entry that follows covers one T cell receptor (beta chain) sequence. What it recognizes is unknown. The library was designed around alpha chains, so this beta chain is a stray read whose abundance carries little weight. On each TCR cDNA molecule, a unique molecular identifier was present. TCRdb re-called the 5' RACE reads with MiXCR, one entry per CDR3 protein. The sample holds a few thousand distinct CDR3 sequences, roughly 35% seen once. This entry belongs to a study of spatial heterogeneity in lung cancer. Study information: Raw sequencing reads included, on average, more than eight appearances of each unique TCR and UMI combination. Study-level findings and limits: Relative to follow-up, resection was when ubiquitous expanded tumor TCRs appeared more in blood.

This sample's time point: sample taken at primary tumor resection. Material for sequencing was whole RNA from tumor, nontumor lung or frozen PBMC, left unsorted. The donors were some 70 patients with non-small cell lung cancer that was early-stage and untreated. Specimen: PBMCs, collected at surgery. This clonotype was sampled from a female donor with early-stage non-small cell lung cancer.

CDR3 bases: TGTGCCAGCAGTTTACGGGACCAGGGTAGGGGCTACACCTTC. Translated, it gives CASSLRDQGRGYTF. The J gene is TRBJ1-2, the V gene TRBV12-3 or TRBV12-4, with a tentative D call TRBD1 (5 bases). The CDR3 runs 14 residues. V was clipped by 2 bases and J by 8 bases, with 15 bases between them.